This is a list of T cell receptor beta chains from one sample in a study of identical twins. TCRdb re-called the 5' RACE reads through MiXCR, storing one row per CDR3 protein. Of more than 1.5 million distinct CDR3 sequences listed, 25% to 35% are singletons. The source material was cord blood. The receptors shown here come from a newborn girl in good health. The CDR3 runs from the conserved cysteine through the conserved F or W. D genes are given only for firm matches. Clone size, where shown, is once, few, many, or a class for clones that have expanded.

NA	few	TRBV7-9	TRBJ2-1	TGTGCCAGCAGCTTTTCCCTGCGGGAAGGCAATGAGCAGTTCTTC	CASSFSLREGNEQFF
TRBD2	NA	TRBV10-3	TRBJ2-5	TGTGCCATCAGTGAGGGACTAGCTGGGGGCAATGAGCAGTACTTC	CAISEGLAGGNEQYF
TRBD1	few	TRBV18	TRBJ2-3	TGTGCCAGCTCACCACCAGTGGGACAGGCGAGCACAGATACGCAGTATTTT	CASSPPVGQASTDTQYF
NA	NA	TRBV6-1	TRBJ2-7	TGTGCCAGCAGTCCCCTTGGCAGGACCTACAATGAGCAGTACTTC	CASSPLGRTYNEQYF
TRBD1	NA	TRBV12-3/TRBV12-4	TRBJ1-1	TGTGCCAGCAGTTGGAGACAGGGGCGGAACACTGAAGCTTTCTTT	CASSWRQGRNTEAFF
NA	few	TRBV20-1	TRBJ2-1	TGCAGTGCTGGTCGGCTAGTCTACAATGAGCAGTTCTTC	CSAGRLVYNEQFF
NA	NA	TRBV2	TRBJ1-2	TGTGCCAGCAGTGAAGCGGAGGGCGGCTACACCTTC	CASSEAEGGYTF
NA	once	TRBV2	TRBJ2-7	TGTGCCAGCAACCAATTGGCTCCCCGTAATGAGCAGTACTTC	CASNQLAPRNEQYF
NA	NA	TRBV20-1	TRBJ2-3	TGCAGTGCTAGATTTGGCGCAGGACCAGATACGCAGTATTTT	CSARFGAGPDTQYF
TRBD2	few	TRBV20-1	TRBJ2-3	TGCAGTGCTAGACTAGCGGGCTGGGGGGATACGCAGTATTTT	CSARLAGWGDTQYF